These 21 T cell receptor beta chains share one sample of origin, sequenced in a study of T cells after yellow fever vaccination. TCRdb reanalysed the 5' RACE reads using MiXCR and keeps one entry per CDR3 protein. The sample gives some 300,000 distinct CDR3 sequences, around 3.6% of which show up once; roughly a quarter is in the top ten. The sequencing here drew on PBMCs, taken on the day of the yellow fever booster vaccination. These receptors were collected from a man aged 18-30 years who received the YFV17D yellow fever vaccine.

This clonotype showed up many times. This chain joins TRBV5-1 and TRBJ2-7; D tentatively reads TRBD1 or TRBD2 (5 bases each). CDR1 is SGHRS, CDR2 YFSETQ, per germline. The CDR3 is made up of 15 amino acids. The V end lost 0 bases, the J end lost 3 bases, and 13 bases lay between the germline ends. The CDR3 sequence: CASSLGDANFYEQYF. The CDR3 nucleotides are TGCGCCAGCAGCTTGGGGGACGCCAACTTCTACGAGCAGTACTTC.

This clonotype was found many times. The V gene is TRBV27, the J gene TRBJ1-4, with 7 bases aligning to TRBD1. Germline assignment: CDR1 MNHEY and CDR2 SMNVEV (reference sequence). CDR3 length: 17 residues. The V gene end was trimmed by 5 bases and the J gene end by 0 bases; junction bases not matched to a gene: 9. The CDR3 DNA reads TGTGCCAGCAGTCCCCACAGGGGCGCTGCAACTAATGAAAAACTGTTTTTT. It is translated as CASSPHRGAATNEKLFF.

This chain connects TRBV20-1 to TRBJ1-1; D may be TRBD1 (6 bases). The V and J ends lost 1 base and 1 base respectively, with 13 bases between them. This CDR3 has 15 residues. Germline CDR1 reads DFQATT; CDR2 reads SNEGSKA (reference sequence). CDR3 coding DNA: TGCAGTGCTAGAGCCCCCGGGACACCGAACACTGAAGCTTTCTTT. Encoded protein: CSARAPGTPNTEAFF.

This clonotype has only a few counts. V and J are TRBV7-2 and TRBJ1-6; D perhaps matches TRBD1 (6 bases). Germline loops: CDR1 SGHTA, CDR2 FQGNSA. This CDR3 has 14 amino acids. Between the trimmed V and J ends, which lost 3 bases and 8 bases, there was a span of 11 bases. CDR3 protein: CASSFLGGDSPLHF. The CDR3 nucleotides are TGTGCCAGCAGCTTCCTAGGGGGAGATTCACCCCTCCACTTT.

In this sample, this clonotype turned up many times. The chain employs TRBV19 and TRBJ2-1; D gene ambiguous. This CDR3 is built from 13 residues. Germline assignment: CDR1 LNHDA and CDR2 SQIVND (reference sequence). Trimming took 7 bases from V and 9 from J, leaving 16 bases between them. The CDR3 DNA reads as TGTGCCAGTATTACTCCGGGTTTTGGTGAGCAGTTCTTC. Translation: CASITPGFGEQFF. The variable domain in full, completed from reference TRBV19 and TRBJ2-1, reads DGGITQSPKYLFRKEGQNVTLSCEQNLNHDAMYWYRQDPGQGLRLIYYSQIVNDFQKGDIAEGYSVSREKKESFPLTVTSAQKNPTAFYLCASITPGFGEQFFGPGTRLTVL.

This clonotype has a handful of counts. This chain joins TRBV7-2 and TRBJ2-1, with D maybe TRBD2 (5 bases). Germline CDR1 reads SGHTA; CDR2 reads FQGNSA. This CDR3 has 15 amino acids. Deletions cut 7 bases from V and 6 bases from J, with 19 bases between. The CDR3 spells CASTPPGRLANEQFF. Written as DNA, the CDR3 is TGTGCCAGCACCCCCCCTGGACGCCTAGCCAATGAGCAGTTCTTC.

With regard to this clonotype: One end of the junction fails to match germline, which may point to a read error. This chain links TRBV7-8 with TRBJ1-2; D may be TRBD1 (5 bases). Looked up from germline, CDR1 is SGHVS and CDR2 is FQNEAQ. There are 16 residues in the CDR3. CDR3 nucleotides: TGTGCCAGCAGCTTAGGCAGGGCCATTCGTAACTTTGGCTACACCTTC. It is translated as CASSLGRAIRNFGYTF.

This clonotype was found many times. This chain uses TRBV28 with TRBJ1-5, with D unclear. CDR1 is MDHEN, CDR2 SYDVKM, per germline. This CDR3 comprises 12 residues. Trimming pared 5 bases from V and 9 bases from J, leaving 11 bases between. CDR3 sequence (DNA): TGTGCCAGCAGTCCCCCCCGGGGGCCCCAGCATTTT. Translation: CASSPPRGPQHF.

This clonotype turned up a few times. This CDR3 is CASSQVYGAGYTF. For the CDR3, the DNA is TGCGCCAGCAGCCAAGTTTACGGCGCCGGCTACACCTTC. The V and J genes are TRBV4-1 and TRBJ1-2, with D uncertain. V gave up 1 base and J gave up 8 bases, with 11 bases separating them. The CDR3 is 13 residues long. Germline V gene sequence: CDR1 MGHRA, CDR2 YSYEKL.

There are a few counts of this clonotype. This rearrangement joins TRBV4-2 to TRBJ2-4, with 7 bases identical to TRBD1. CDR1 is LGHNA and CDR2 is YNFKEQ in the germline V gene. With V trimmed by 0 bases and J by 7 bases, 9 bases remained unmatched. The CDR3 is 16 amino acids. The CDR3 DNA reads TGTGCCAGCAGCCAAGATAGGGGACAGAGAGGGAACATTCAGTACTTC. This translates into CASSQDRGQRGNIQYF.

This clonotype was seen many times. CDR3 sequence (DNA): TGTGCCAGCAGACGACAGGGTGGGACCTACGAGCAGTACGTC. It translates to CASRRQGGTYEQYV. The chain links TRBV6-5 to TRBJ2-7; 7 bases fit TRBD1. CDR3 length: 14 amino acids. The J segment lost 2 bases and the V segment lost 6 bases, leaving 7 bases of the junction unmatched. In germline, CDR1 is MNHEY, CDR2 SVGAGI.

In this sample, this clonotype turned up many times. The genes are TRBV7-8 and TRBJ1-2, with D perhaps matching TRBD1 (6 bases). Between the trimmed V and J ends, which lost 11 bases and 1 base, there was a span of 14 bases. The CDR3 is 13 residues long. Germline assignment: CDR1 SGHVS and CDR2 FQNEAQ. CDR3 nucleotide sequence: TGTGCCTCCGCATGGACAGATAACTATGGCTACACCTTC. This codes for CASAWTDNYGYTF.

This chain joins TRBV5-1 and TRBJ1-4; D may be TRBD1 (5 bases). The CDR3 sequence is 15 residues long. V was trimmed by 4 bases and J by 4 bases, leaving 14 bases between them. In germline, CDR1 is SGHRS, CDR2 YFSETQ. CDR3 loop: CASSPGAGSNEKLFF. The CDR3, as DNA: TGCGCCAGCAGCCCCGGGGCGGGTAGTAATGAAAAACTGTTTTTT. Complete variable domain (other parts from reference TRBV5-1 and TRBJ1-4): KAGVTQTPRYLIKTRGQQVTLSCSPISGHRSVSWYQQTPGQGLQFLFEYFSETQRNKGNFPGRFSGRQFSNSRSEMNVSTLELGDSALYLCASSPGAGSNEKLFFGSGTQLSVL.

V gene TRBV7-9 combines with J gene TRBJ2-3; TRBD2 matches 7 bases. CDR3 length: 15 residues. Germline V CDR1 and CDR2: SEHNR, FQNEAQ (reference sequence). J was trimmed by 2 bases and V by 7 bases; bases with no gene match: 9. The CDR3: CASNRAGLNTDTQYF. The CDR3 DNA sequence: TGTGCCAGCAACCGAGCGGGGCTAAACACAGATACGCAGTATTTT.

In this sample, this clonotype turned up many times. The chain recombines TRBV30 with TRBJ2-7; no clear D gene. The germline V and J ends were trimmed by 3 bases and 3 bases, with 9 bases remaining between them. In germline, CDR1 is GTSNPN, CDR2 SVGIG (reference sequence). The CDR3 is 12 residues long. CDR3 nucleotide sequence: TGTGCCTGGAGCGCCGACGGCTACGAGCAGTACTTC. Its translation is CAWSADGYEQYF.

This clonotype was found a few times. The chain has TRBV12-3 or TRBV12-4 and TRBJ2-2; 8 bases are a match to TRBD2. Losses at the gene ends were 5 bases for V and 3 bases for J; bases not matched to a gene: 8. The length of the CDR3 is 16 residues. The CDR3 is CASSLSAGAYTGELFF. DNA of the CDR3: TGTGCCAGCAGTCTATCAGCGGGGGCCTACACCGGGGAGCTGTTTTTT.

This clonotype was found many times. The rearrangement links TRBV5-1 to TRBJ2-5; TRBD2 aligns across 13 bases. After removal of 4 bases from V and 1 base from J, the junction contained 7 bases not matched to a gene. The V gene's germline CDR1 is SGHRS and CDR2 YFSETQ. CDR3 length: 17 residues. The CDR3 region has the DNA TGCGCCAGCAGCCACGGACTAGCGGGGGATACCCAAGAGACCCAGTACTTC. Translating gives CASSHGLAGDTQETQYF.

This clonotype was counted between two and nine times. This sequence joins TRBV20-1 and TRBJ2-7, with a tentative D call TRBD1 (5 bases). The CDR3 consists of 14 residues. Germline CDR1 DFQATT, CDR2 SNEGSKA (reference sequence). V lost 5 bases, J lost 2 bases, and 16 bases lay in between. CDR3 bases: TGCAGTGCTGCCTGGACAATACCAGCCTACGAGCAGTACTTC. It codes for CSAAWTIPAYEQYF.

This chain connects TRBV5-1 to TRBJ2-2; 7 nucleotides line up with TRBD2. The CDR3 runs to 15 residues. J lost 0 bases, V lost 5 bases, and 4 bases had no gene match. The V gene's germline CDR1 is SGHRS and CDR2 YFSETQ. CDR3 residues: CASSRGDSNTGELFF. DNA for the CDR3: TGCGCCAGCAGTCGGGGGGACTCGAACACCGGGGAGCTGTTTTTT.

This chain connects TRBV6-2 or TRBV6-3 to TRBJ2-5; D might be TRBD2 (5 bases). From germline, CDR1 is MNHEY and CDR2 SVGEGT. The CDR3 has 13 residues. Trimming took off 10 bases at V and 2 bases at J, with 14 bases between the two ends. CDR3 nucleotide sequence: TGTGCCACGCTACCCAGCGGACAAGAGACCCAGTACTTC. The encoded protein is CATLPSGQETQYF.

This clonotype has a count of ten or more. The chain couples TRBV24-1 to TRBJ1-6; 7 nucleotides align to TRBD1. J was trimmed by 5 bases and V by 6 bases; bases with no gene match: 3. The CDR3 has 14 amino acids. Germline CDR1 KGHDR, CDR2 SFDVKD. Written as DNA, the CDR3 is TGTGCCACCAGTACAGGGGCAGATAATTCACCCCTCCACTTT. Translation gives CATSTGADNSPLHF.